The 26 T cell receptor beta chains reported below all come from one sample, sequenced in a study of molecular identifiers for immune sequencing clone quantification. From the PCR reads, TCRdb called clonotypes with MiXCR, one entry per CDR3 protein. The table records 550,000 to 750,000 distinct CDR3 sequences, 20% of them present only once. The sample was naive CD8+ T cells from blood, with Jurkat cell RNA spiked in. Subset of the sample: FACS-sorted CD8+CD4-CCR7+CD45RA+ naive T cells. The receptors shown here come from a human donor in good health. Some libraries in this study had Jurkat cell RNA spiked in.

This clonotype was recorded many times. The V and J genes are TRBV20-1 and TRBJ1-1; 8 bases fit TRBD1. The CDR3 has 14 residues. Germline V gives CDR1 DFQATT, CDR2 SNEGSKA (reference sequence). V lost 7 bases and J lost 1; bases outside the gene matches: 8. The CDR3 region has the DNA TGCAGTGAGTCAGGGGGCGTTCGGAACACTGAAGCTTTCTTT. Amino acids: CSESGGVRNTEAFF.

This clonotype was detected many times. The chain employs TRBV7-2 and TRBJ2-7; weak D call: TRBD1 (6 bases). Germline-derived CDR1 and CDR2 are SGHTA and FQGNSA. V was cut by 0 bases and J by 3 bases, with 12 bases left in between. The CDR3 is made up of 15 amino acids. CDR3 in DNA: TGTGCCAGCAGCTTAGCGCTCCCAGGGGACTACGAGCAGTACTTC. Its protein product is CASSLALPGDYEQYF.

A few counts support this clonotype. CDR3 sequence: CASGLIRVGQRDYEQYF. For the CDR3, the DNA is TGTGCTAGTGGTTTGATCCGCGTGGGACAGCGGGATTACGAGCAGTACTTC. The chain has TRBV12-5 and TRBJ2-7; D may match TRBD1 or TRBD2 (7 bases each). CDR3 length equals 17 residues. V gave up 2 bases and J gave up 4 bases, with 21 bases separating them. Germline V gives CDR1 LGHNT, CDR2 FRNRAP.

This clonotype was seen a handful of times. The chain uses TRBV13 and TRBJ2-5, with D perhaps TRBD1 (6 bases). This CDR3 is built from 14 residues. The germline V and J ends were trimmed by 0 bases and 5 bases, with 10 bases remaining between them. CDR1 is PRHDT, CDR2 FYEKMQ, per germline (reference sequence). CDR3 sequence: CASSLGRGDETQYF. In DNA form, the CDR3 reads TGTGCCAGCAGCTTAGGCAGGGGAGACGAGACCCAGTACTTC.

The V call is TRBV5-4, the J call TRBJ1-2; no clear D gene. The ends were cut back, 6 bases at V and 12 bases at J, with 27 bases in the middle. Germline values: CDR1 SGHNT, CDR2 YYREEE (reference sequence). There are 15 residues in the CDR3. CDR3 protein: CASTQARLSTLGNTF. The CDR3 DNA sequence: TGTGCCAGCACCCAGGCGAGGTTAAGTACTCTCGGCAACACCTTC.

The chain combines TRBV29-1 with TRBJ2-1; 13 positions agree with TRBD2. Germline V gives CDR1 SQVTM, CDR2 ANQGSEA. V trimming: 6 bases; J trimming: 8 bases; junction bases outside the gene matches: 13. The CDR3 extends over 16 amino acids. In DNA form, the CDR3 reads TGCAGCGTGAAACCGAGGACTAGCGGGAGTGCTTATGAGCAGTTCTTC. Amino acids: CSVKPRTSGSAYEQFF.

Of note for this clonotype: At one boundary the junction diverges from the germline segment, which might be a read error. The J gene is TRBJ2-3, the V gene TRBV7-3; no clear D gene. The CDR3 extends over 12 amino acids. The germline gives CDR1 SGHTA, CDR2 FQGTGA. The CDR3 is CTSSLGTDTQYF. Written as DNA, the CDR3 is TGTACCAGCAGCCTCGGGACAGATACGCAGTATTTT.

This clonotype was seen once. This may come from a read error, since a much larger clone is one base off. The CDR3 DNA sequence: TGTGCCGGCACAACCTTAGCCGGGCTCGCGAACACTGAAGCTTTCTTT. It encodes CAGTTLAGLANTEAFF. The J gene is TRBJ1-1, the V gene TRBV12-3 or TRBV12-4; D is uncertain. The CDR3 is made up of 16 amino acids. V lost 11 bases and J 1 base, leaving 23 bases between the germline ends.

The V gene is TRBV5-5, the J gene TRBJ1-3, with a possible D match to TRBD1 (5 bases). The CDR3 loop spans 16 amino acids. Germline CDR1 reads SGHKS; CDR2 reads YYEKEE (reference sequence). V was clipped by 5 bases and J by 0 bases, with 15 bases between them. The CDR3 nucleotides are TGTGCCAGCAGATCCTCCGGGGACCTCTCTGGAAACACCATATATTTT. Its translation: CASRSSGDLSGNTIYF.

Note on this clonotype: One junction end does not reproduce the germline sequence, and a read error may be involved. The chain is built from TRBV24-1 and TRBJ1-6, with D maybe TRBD1 (6 bases). This CDR3 is 14 amino acids long. Germline CDR1 KGHDR, CDR2 SFDVKD. CDR3 sequence reads: CATTRDMVNPPLHF. The DNA for the CDR3 is TGTGCCACCACCCGGGACATGGTTAATCCACCCCTCCACTTT.

This clonotype appeared many times. The V and J genes are TRBV4-3 and TRBJ2-6; tentative D call: TRBD1 (6 bases). The CDR3 spans 18 residues. Trimming pared 4 bases from V and 1 base from J, leaving 17 bases between. Germline CDR1 is LGHNA and CDR2 is YSLEER. CDR3 region: CASSPQHRVDSGANVLTF. The CDR3 nucleotides read TGCGCCAGCAGCCCTCAACACAGGGTGGATTCTGGGGCCAACGTCCTGACTTTC.

In its sample, this clonotype was seen many times. The V call is TRBV10-3, the J call TRBJ2-5; D gene ambiguous. Trimming shortened V by 3 bases and J by 1 base, and 6 bases separated the two germline ends. The CDR3 runs 13 residues. Germline V gene sequence: CDR1 ENHRY, CDR2 SYGVKD. CDR3 coding DNA: TGTGCCATCAGTGAAGTCAGCCAAGAGACCCAGTACTTC. Encoded protein: CAISEVSQETQYF.

The V and J genes are TRBV2 and TRBJ1-3, with D unresolved. The CDR3 spans 16 residues. V was trimmed by 1 base and J by 4 bases, leaving 14 bases between them. Germline CDR1 reads SNHLY; CDR2 reads FYNNEI. The CDR3 loop reads CASSEVTLPKGNTIYF. The CDR3 DNA reads TGTGCCAGCAGTGAAGTTACCCTACCCAAGGGAAACACCATATATTTT. The variable domain in full, completed from reference TRBV2 and TRBJ1-3, reads EPEVTQTPSHQVTQMGQEVILRCVPISNHLYFYWYRQILGQKVEFLVSFYNNEISEKSEIFDDQFSVERPDGSNFTLKIRSTKLEDSAMYFCASSEVTLPKGNTIYFGEGSWLTVV.

The sample holds many counts of this clonotype. This chain joins TRBV2 and TRBJ1-1; TRBD1 is a possible D gene (5 bases). The CDR3 has 14 amino acids. The V and J ends lost 8 bases and 0 bases respectively, with 13 bases between them. Germline V CDR1 and CDR2: SNHLY, FYNNEI. CDR3 sequence reads: CASGFQGLNTEAFF. The CDR3, as DNA: TGTGCCAGCGGATTCCAGGGCCTGAACACTGAAGCTTTCTTT.

Details on this clonotype: A much larger clone lies a single base off, so this may be a read error. The chain links TRBV11-2 to TRBJ2-1, with 7 bases that match TRBD2. CDR1 and CDR2 from the germline V gene are SGHAT and FQNNGV. The CDR3 sequence is 15 residues long. The CDR3 loop reads CDSSLGGLGANEQFF. DNA for the CDR3: TGTGACAGCAGCTTAGGAGGACTAGGGGCAAATGAGCAGTTCTTC.

V usage is TRBV5-6 and J usage is TRBJ2-7; 10 bases are shared with TRBD2. V was clipped by 0 bases and J by 4 bases; unmatched bases: 19. Per germline, CDR1 SGHDT and CDR2 YYEEEE. This CDR3 spans 20 amino acids. The CDR3 DNA reads TGTGCCAGCAGCTTGGGACCTCGTCTAGCGGGAGTCCCGGTTGGGTACGAGCAGTACTTC. Amino acids: CASSLGPRLAGVPVGYEQYF.

About this clonotype: This may come from a read error, since a much larger clone is one base off. V gene TRBV2 combines with J gene TRBJ1-5; TRBD1 matches 11 bases. Germline V gene lookup returns CDR1 SNHLY and CDR2 FYNNEI. This CDR3 is built from 18 residues. The CDR3 sequence is CASSSRDRGIPSNQPRHF. CDR3 sequence (DNA): TGTGCCAGCAGTTCCCGGGACAGGGGGATTCCTAGCAATCAGCCCCGGCATTTT.

This clonotype was counted between two and nine times. This chain uses TRBV7-6 with TRBJ2-1; the D gene could be TRBD1 or TRBD2 (6 bases each). There are 13 residues in the CDR3. V dropped 4 bases and J dropped 9 bases, with 13 bases sitting between them. Germline V gene data show CDR1 as SGHVS and CDR2 as FNYEAQ. The CDR3 loop reads CASSSNEGGEQFF. As DNA, the CDR3 is TGTGCCAGCAGCTCCAATGAGGGGGGTGAGCAGTTCTTC.

The table lists this clonotype with many counts. The chain carries TRBV4-3 and TRBJ1-2, with a weak D call TRBD1 (6 bases). Deletions cut 0 bases from V and 6 bases from J, with 14 bases between. CDR1 is LGHNA, CDR2 YSLEER, per germline. The CDR3 sequence is 15 residues long. In DNA form, the CDR3 reads TGCGCCAGCAGCCAAGAGCCCCAGGGGCTGGATGGCTACACCTTC. It specifies CASSQEPQGLDGYTF.

This rearrangement joins TRBV7-6 to TRBJ1-1; D is possibly TRBD1 (6 bases). This CDR3 has 16 residues. Per germline, CDR1 SGHVS and CDR2 FNYEAQ. Deletions cut 2 bases from V and 1 base from J, with 14 bases between. CDR3 sequence (DNA): TGTGCCAGCAGCTTAATTTGGGGGGCGCGGAACACTGAAGCTTTCTTT. Encoded protein: CASSLIWGARNTEAFF.

This clonotype was counted many times. The rearrangement joins TRBV6-5 to TRBJ2-1; D might be TRBD1 or TRBD2, each matching 5 bases. V was cut by 5 bases and J by 3 bases, with 14 bases left in between. The CDR3 spans 15 residues. Germline V gene data show CDR1 as MNHEY and CDR2 as SVGAGI. The DNA of the CDR3 is TGTGCCAGCAGTCCAGACGGGACCCTCTACAATGAGCAGTTCTTC. Translated, it gives CASSPDGTLYNEQFF.

With respect to this clonotype: Since no conserved phenylalanine or tryptophan closes the CDR3, a read error is the likely cause. V and J are TRBV7-9 and TRBJ2-7; TRBD1 might be the D (5 bases). With 1 base removed from V and 7 bases from J, the gap between germline ends came to 5 bases. The CDR3 length is 11 residues. Germline V gene sequence: CDR1 SEHNR, CDR2 FQNEAQ (reference sequence). This chain's CDR3 is CASSLGTEQYS. As DNA, the CDR3 is TGTGCCAGCAGCTTAGGGACAGAGCAGTACTCC.

This clonotype came up a few times. This chain connects TRBV30 to TRBJ1-5, with D perhaps matching TRBD1 (6 bases). The CDR3 loop spans 14 amino acids. V lost 4 bases and J 2 bases, leaving 12 bases between the germline ends. Germline-derived CDR1 and CDR2 are GTSNPN and SVGIG (reference sequence). For the CDR3, the DNA is TGTGCCTGGACGGCTGGGGGCGGCAATCAGCCCCAGCATTTT. It yields the protein CAWTAGGGNQPQHF.

This clonotype was counted at least ten times. The chain joins TRBV4-1 to TRBJ2-5; D is perhaps TRBD2 (6 bases). V was trimmed by 2 bases and J by 1 base, leaving 11 bases between them. The CDR3 sequence is 15 residues long. Germline values: CDR1 MGHRA, CDR2 YSYEKL. As DNA, the CDR3 is TGCGCCAGCAGCCAAATCCGGGAGTTCCAAGAGACCCAGTACTTC. Translated, it gives CASSQIREFQETQYF.

V gene TRBV27 combines with J gene TRBJ2-1, with a possible D match to TRBD2 (7 bases). The V end lost 6 bases, the J end lost 7 bases, and 19 bases lay between the germline ends. The CDR3 length is 15 residues. The germline gives CDR1 MNHEY, CDR2 SMNVEV (reference sequence). Written as DNA, the CDR3 is TGTGCCAGCAGGGAGCGAGGGGGGGGGTCGAATGAGCAGTTCTTC. Protein product: CASRERGGGSNEQFF.

DNA of the CDR3: TGTGCCAGCAGCTTACTTTCCGGGACAGGATACAATGAGCAGTTCTTC. This translates into CASSLLSGTGYNEQFF. The chain uses TRBV5-6 and TRBJ2-1; TRBD1 aligns across 8 bases. CDR1 and CDR2 from the germline V gene are SGHDT and YYEEEE. The trim removed 2 bases at V and 4 bases at J, leaving 8 bases unmatched. The CDR3 spans 16 residues.